This record covers a single T cell receptor (beta chain). PCR was performed a second time for about 7 to 11 cycles using a sample-barcoded 5' primer and a J-beta primer mix. TCRdb independently ran MiXCR on the 5' RACE reads; one entry per CDR3 protein. The table lists around 1,000,000 distinct CDR3 sequences, 20% to 25% of them singletons. This entry belongs to a study of blood T cells in healthy people across ages. This sample also belongs to another study, concerning T cells of mothers and their children.

Material for sequencing was blood. The source is a girl aged 2 to 9 in good health.

CDR3 bases: TGCGCCAGCAGCCAAGGTCCTCCACGGAGTAGCACAGATACGCAGTATTTT. Amino acid sequence: CASSQGPPRSSTDTQYF. The rearrangement links TRBV4-1 to TRBJ2-3; D gene ambiguous. Per germline, CDR1 MGHRA and CDR2 YSYEKL. The ends were cut back, 1 base at V and 0 bases at J, with 14 bases in the middle. CDR3 length: 17 amino acids.